Each of the 29 T cell receptor beta chains below was sequenced from the same sample in a study of blood T cell repertoires in COVID-19. The assay was immunoSEQ multiplex PCR, and TCRdb's table has in-frame clones only and misses some. The table records roughly 170,000 clones, 70% to 90% of them present only once. Material for sequencing was peripheral blood. These receptors were obtained from a man aged 60-69 years who had recovered from COVID-19.

The gene calls are TRBV9 and TRBJ2-3; 9 bases align to TRBD2. After removal of 1 base from V and 2 bases from J, the junction contained 5 bases not matched to a gene. Germline values: CDR1 SGDLS, CDR2 YYNGEE. This CDR3 comprises 16 residues. CDR3 protein: CASSVSGGFNTDTQYF. For the CDR3, the DNA is TGTGCCAGCAGCGTAAGCGGGGGGTTTAACACAGATACGCAGTATTTT.

The chain recombines TRBV20-1 with TRBJ1-3; D is unresolved. The V gene lost 3 bases and the J gene lost 1 base, with 7 bases spanning the gap. The CDR3 has 13 residues. Germline values: CDR1 DFQATT, CDR2 SNEGSKA (reference sequence). The CDR3 protein is CSASAGSGNTIYF. The CDR3 DNA follows: TGCAGTGCTAGTGCGGGGTCTGGAAACACCATATATTTT.

The rearrangement links TRBV18 to TRBJ2-5, with D hard to call. The CDR3 runs 14 residues. The germline V and J ends were trimmed by 3 bases and 2 bases, with 10 bases remaining between them. The germline V gene encodes CDR1 KGHSH and CDR2 LQKENI. This CDR3 is CASSPPTLQETQYF. CDR3 DNA: TGTGCCAGCTCACCTCCGACTCTTCAAGAGACCCAGTACTTC.

This clone was recorded only once. The chain carries TRBV11-2 and TRBJ2-1; D is perhaps TRBD2 (6 bases). CDR1 is SGHAT, CDR2 FQNNGV, per germline. The CDR3 runs to 15 residues. V lost 4 bases to trimming and J lost 1 base, with 11 bases between them. For the CDR3, the DNA is TGTGCCAGCAGCTCCGAGCGGGTGTCCTACAATGAGCAGTTCTTC. The encoded protein is CASSSERVSYNEQFF. The whole variable domain, filled in from reference TRBV11-2 and TRBJ2-1, reads EAGVAQSPRYKIIEKRQSVAFWCNPISGHATLYWYQQILGQGPKLLIQFQNNGVVDDSQLPKDRFSAERLKGVDSTLKIQPAKLEDSAVYLCASSSERVSYNEQFFGPGTRLTVL.

This chain uses TRBV2 with TRBJ2-5, with TRBD2 matching over 13 bases. The CDR3 spans 17 residues. The V and J ends lost 6 bases and 2 bases, in that order; junction bases with no gene match: 9. CDR1 is SNHLY and CDR2 is FYNNEI in the germline V gene. The CDR3 loop reads CASRRGTSGDLQETQYF. The CDR3 DNA reads TGTGCCAGCAGGAGGGGGACTAGCGGGGATCTACAAGAGACCCAGTACTTC.

This sequence joins TRBV18 and TRBJ2-1, with D hard to call. The CDR3 is 11 amino acids. Germline CDR1 and CDR2: KGHSH and LQKENI. Trimming removed 2 bases at V and 7 bases at J, with 3 bases between. The chain's CDR3 is CASSPENEQFF. The CDR3, as DNA: TGTGCCAGCTCACCAGAGAATGAGCAGTTCTTC.

This clone was observed once. This rearrangement joins TRBV2 to TRBJ1-1, with D unclear. Trimming took off 6 bases at V and 3 bases at J, with 14 bases between the two ends. Per germline, CDR1 SNHLY and CDR2 FYNNEI. This CDR3 has 14 residues. The CDR3 reads CASRATSADTEAFF. DNA for the CDR3: TGTGCCAGCAGGGCGACTTCCGCGGACACTGAAGCTTTCTTT.

This clone was observed once. The gene calls are TRBV5-4 and TRBJ1-2; 7 positions agree with TRBD1. Per the germline V gene, CDR1 is SGHNT and CDR2 is YYREEE (reference sequence). This CDR3 is built from 13 residues. V was pared by 4 bases and J by 2 bases, with 2 bases of the junction left unmatched. CDR3 coding DNA: TGTGCCAGCAGCGTACAGGGGAACTATGGCTACACCTTC. Its protein is CASSVQGNYGYTF.

The chain recombines TRBV9 with TRBJ1-4; TRBD1 matches 9 bases. The CDR3 has 16 amino acids. With V trimmed by 2 bases and J by 8 bases, 10 bases remained unmatched. Germline lookup yields CDR1 SGDLS and CDR2 YYNGEE. The CDR3 sequence: CASSVQAGTGSEKLFF. In nucleotides, the CDR3 is TGTGCCAGCAGCGTCCAAGCCGGGACAGGGTCGGAAAAACTGTTTTTT.

This clone came up once. The genes are TRBV25-1 and TRBJ1-2; 9 bases fit TRBD1. The CDR3 loop spans 15 amino acids. CDR1 is MGHDK, CDR2 SYGVNS, per germline. V lost 2 bases and J lost 8; bases outside the gene matches: 9. The CDR3 reads CASSEGDRESRGYTF. The DNA for the CDR3 is TGTGCCAGCAGTGAAGGGGACAGGGAGAGTAGAGGCTACACCTTC.

This chain joins TRBV5-4 and TRBJ1-6; D ambiguous. In germline, CDR1 is SGHNT, CDR2 YYREEE (reference sequence). This CDR3 contains 14 residues. V lost 2 bases and J lost 10, with 13 bases in between. Written as DNA, the CDR3 is TGTGCCAGCAGCTTTAACCAGGCCGCCTCACCCCTCCACTTT. Protein sequence: CASSFNQAASPLHF.

The chain uses TRBV3-1 (or the pseudogene TRBV3-2) and TRBJ1-5; D ambiguous. With 5 bases removed from V and 3 bases from J, the gap between germline ends came to 5 bases. The CDR3 is 12 amino acids. Germline V gene data show CDR1 as LGHDT and CDR2 as YNNKEL (reference sequence). The CDR3, as DNA: TGTGCCAGCAGCGAGTACAATCAGCCCCAGCATTTT. It is translated as CASSEYNQPQHF.

This chain connects TRBV5-8 to TRBJ2-3; 9 bases line up with TRBD2. Germline assignment: CDR1 SGHTS and CDR2 YDEGEE. This CDR3 comprises 16 residues. The trim removed 2 bases at V and 0 bases at J, leaving 4 bases unmatched. The CDR3 loop reads CASSFGGRGSTDTQYF. The DNA for the CDR3 is TGTGCCAGCAGCTTTGGCGGGAGGGGCAGCACAGATACGCAGTATTTT. The full variable domain, in which reference TRBV5-8 and TRBJ2-3 provide the parts outside the CDR3, is EAGVTQSPTHLIKTRGQQATLRCSPISGHTSVYWYQQALGLGLQFLLWYDEGEERNRGNFPPRFSGRQFPNYSSELNVNALELEDSALYLCASSFGGRGSTDTQYFGPGTRLTVL.

V and J are TRBV11-3 and TRBJ2-3, with a weak D call TRBD1 (5 bases). The CDR3 loop spans 15 amino acids. Germline V lookup: CDR1 SGHNT, CDR2 YENEEA. V was pared by 2 bases and J by 5 bases, with 14 bases between. CDR3 DNA: TGTGCCAGCAGCTTACAAGGACAAGTGGGAGATACGCAGTATTTT. The encoded protein is CASSLQGQVGDTQYF.

The chain uses TRBV6-2 or TRBV6-3 and TRBJ1-5; TRBD1 might be the D (6 bases). This CDR3 has 15 amino acids. V was trimmed by 2 bases and J by 4 bases, leaving 12 bases between them. The germline CDR1 and CDR2 sequences are MNHEY and SVGEGT. The CDR3 bases are TGTGCCAGCAGTTACAGGGTCCAGGGGAATCAGCCCCAGCATTTT. Protein product: CASSYRVQGNQPQHF.

This chain uses TRBV30 with TRBJ1-2, with a weak D call TRBD1 (5 bases). The germline gives CDR1 GTSNPN, CDR2 SVGIG (reference sequence). The CDR3 is 12 amino acids. With 3 bases removed from V and 3 bases from J, the gap between germline ends came to 8 bases. CDR3 in amino acids: CAWSRGDYGYTF. The CDR3 region has the DNA TGTGCCTGGAGCCGGGGGGACTATGGCTACACCTTC.

This clone was picked up a small number of times. The V and J genes are TRBV6-5 and TRBJ2-2, with TRBD2 as a possible D gene (6 bases). The germline CDR1 and CDR2 sequences are MNHEY and SVGAGI. Trimming removed 0 bases at V and 6 bases at J, with 14 bases between. There are 16 residues in the CDR3. The CDR3 nucleotides are TGTGCCAGCAGTTACTCTTTTTGGCGGGAAGCCGGGGAGCTGTTTTTT. It is translated as CASSYSFWREAGELFF.

The sample holds a few counts of this clone. The J gene is TRBJ2-7, the V gene TRBV3-1 (or the pseudogene TRBV3-2), with TRBD1 as a possible D gene (5 bases). Germline V gene data show CDR1 as LGHDT and CDR2 as YNNKEL (reference sequence). Trimming stripped 0 bases from V and 2 bases from J, with 14 bases between. CDR3 size: 16 residues. The CDR3 sequence is CASSQEGKGIPYEQYF. The DNA for the CDR3 is TGTGCCAGCAGCCAAGAAGGAAAGGGGATACCCTACGAGCAGTACTTC.

CDR3 in amino acids: CASRTTQRNEQFF. DNA of the CDR3: TGTGCCAGCCGGACAACCCAAAGGAATGAGCAGTTCTTC. The chain joins TRBV6-5 to TRBJ2-1; D perhaps matches TRBD1 (5 bases). CDR3 length equals 13 residues. CDR1 is MNHEY and CDR2 is SVGAGI in the germline V gene. V lost 8 bases and J lost 7, with 15 bases in between.

The chain joins TRBV6-5 to TRBJ1-5, with D hard to call. Trimming cost V 6 bases and J 0 bases, with 12 bases left between them. This CDR3 is 15 amino acids long. Per germline, CDR1 MNHEY and CDR2 SVGAGI. CDR3 in DNA: TGTGCCAGCAGACAGAACTTCAATAGCAATCAGCCCCAGCATTTT. The encoded protein is CASRQNFNSNQPQHF.

This clone was recorded a few times. The chain combines TRBV10-2 with TRBJ1-1; TRBD1 agrees at 9 bases. The CDR3 runs 15 residues. Germline values: CDR1 WSHSY, CDR2 SAAADI. V gave up 4 bases and J gave up 5 bases; unmatched junction bases: 8. The CDR3 here is CASSGRDRAETEAFF. The CDR3 region has the DNA TGCGCCAGCAGTGGAAGGGACAGGGCGGAGACTGAAGCTTTCTTT.

The chain joins TRBV7-9 to TRBJ2-7; 8 positions agree with TRBD1. Trimming removed 5 bases from V and 5 bases from J; junction bases left unmatched: 14. CDR3 length: 16 amino acids. Germline V lookup: CDR1 SEHNR, CDR2 FQNEAQ (reference sequence). CDR3 protein: CASSTPRGRNRHEQYF. The CDR3 coding sequence is TGTGCCAGCAGCACCCCCAGGGGGCGCAATCGACACGAGCAGTACTTC.

This clone is a singleton in its sample. The J gene is TRBJ2-1, the V gene TRBV6-6, with D hard to call. V lost 6 bases and J lost 5, with 11 bases in between. CDR1 and CDR2 (germline): MNHNY, SVGAGI (reference sequence). The CDR3 totals 13 residues. DNA for the CDR3: TGTGCCAGCAGCCCTAGACTGAACAATGAGCAGTTCTTC. Residues: CASSPRLNNEQFF.

This clone was recorded a few times. The chain recombines TRBV6-5 with TRBJ1-2; D perhaps matches TRBD1 (6 bases). This CDR3 has 15 amino acids. With 7 bases removed from V and 5 bases from J, the gap between germline ends came to 20 bases. Germline CDR1 is MNHEY and CDR2 is SVGAGI. In nucleotides, the CDR3 is TGTGCCAGCACCCCAGACGGGGGGGGCGGGTATGGCTACACCTTC. This encodes CASTPDGGGGYGYTF.

The chain joins TRBV2 to TRBJ2-3; 7 bases line up with TRBD1. The CDR3 length is 15 residues. Germline CDR1 and CDR2: SNHLY and FYNNEI. V lost 6 bases and J lost 4; bases outside the gene matches: 10. CDR3 coding DNA: TGTGCCAGCAGCGAGGACAGGCCCAGGGCAGATACGCAGTATTTT. It specifies CASSEDRPRADTQYF.

The chain recombines TRBV30 with TRBJ2-1, with TRBD2 matching 10 bases. CDR1 and CDR2 (germline): GTSNPN, SVGIG (reference sequence). The CDR3 has 14 residues. Trimming cost V 5 bases and J 6 bases; bases outside gene matches: 7. CDR3 protein: CAWALRLAGNEQFF. Here the CDR3 DNA reads TGTGCCTGGGCCTTGAGACTAGCGGGCAATGAGCAGTTCTTC.

V gene TRBV7-9 combines with J gene TRBJ1-3; tentative D call: TRBD1 (6 bases). Germline V gives CDR1 SEHNR, CDR2 FQNEAQ (reference sequence). The V end was cut by 5 bases, the J end by 7 bases, with 24 bases between. The CDR3 runs 17 residues. The CDR3 DNA sequence: TGTGCCAGCAGCCGAAACAACCCACAGGGAAGGACCAACACCATATATTTT. The encoded protein is CASSRNNPQGRTNTIYF.

J is TRBJ1-4 and V is TRBV7-8; TRBD1 matches 9 bases. The CDR3 contains 14 residues. The ends lost 6 bases at V and 9 bases at J; junction bases unmatched: 8. Germline V gene lookup returns CDR1 SGHVS and CDR2 FQNEAQ. The chain's CDR3 is CASSVGQGSKKLFF. The CDR3 nucleotides read TGTGCCAGCAGTGTCGGACAGGGGAGTAAAAAACTGTTTTTT.

V gene TRBV5-4 combines with J gene TRBJ2-5; 11 nucleotides match TRBD2. V lost 0 bases, J lost 2 bases, and 3 bases stayed unmatched. The CDR3 spans 16 residues. Germline V CDR1 and CDR2: SGHNT, YYREEE (reference sequence). CDR3 amino acids: CASSLEGLAVQETQYF. For the CDR3, the DNA is TGTGCCAGCAGCTTGGAGGGACTAGCGGTACAAGAGACCCAGTACTTC.